The text below deals with one T cell receptor (beta chain). Authors' data handling: Amplification from reference gene primers served as the basis for estimated nucleated cell counts. Only in-frame clones appear in the TCRdb table, and some are missing; sequencing was by immunoSEQ multiplex PCR. Clone size and V and J calls were adopted from that table, with D and trimming inferred from the DNA. Seen here are about 100,000 clones, 70% to 90% observed once, and the top ten hold roughly an eighth. These data belong to a study of blood T cell repertoires in COVID-19. Study-wide background: The study drew acute and convalescent COVID-19 samples from the United States, Italy and Spain. PBMCs, B-cell-depleted T cells, or T cells provided the cDNA or gDNA that made up the material.

The CDR3 contains 17 residues. Germline-derived CDR1 and CDR2 are SGHNT and YENEEA. Trimming cost V 5 bases and J 3 bases; bases outside gene matches: 12. This receptor was obtained from a man in his fifties or sixties with active or convalescent COVID-19. V usage is TRBV11-3 and J usage is TRBJ2-1; 8 positions agree with TRBD2. The specimen sequenced was peripheral blood. The CDR3 DNA is TGTGCCAGCAGCCATAGGCTAGCGGGTTCCTACTACAATGAGCAGTTCTTC. Encoded protein: CASSHRLAGSYYNEQFF.